The rows below give T cell receptor beta chains drawn from one sample of a study of human T cells and chemical hapten exposure. TCRdb processed the RACE reads anew with MiXCR; each CDR3 protein has one entry. The sample has roughly 150,000 distinct CDR3 sequences, 12% seen once. Source: whole blood, taken in connection with sensitization to the hapten diphenylcyclopropenone (DPC). These receptor sequences come from a woman aged 50 to 65 with alopecia areata. Some clones in this sample may be carry-over from other donors' samples. Each CDR3 is given with its conserved first and last residue. The order of the fields is clone size, J gene, V gene, D gene, CDR3 protein, CDR3 DNA. The D gene is left open where the match is weak. Size is stated for part of the rows, as once, few or many counts, or as a class when the clone is expanded.

size: -; J: TRBJ1-1; V: TRBV6-1; D: -; CDR3: CASPSVRMNTEAFF; DNA: TGTGCCAGCCCGAGTGTTCGGATGAACACTGAAGCTTTCTTT
size: few; J: TRBJ2-6; V: TRBV24-1; D: -; CDR3: CATLMKYSSGANVLTF; DNA: TGTGCCACCTTGATGAAATACAGCTCTGGGGCCAACGTCCTGACTTTC
size: many; J: TRBJ1-2; V: TRBV5-6; D: TRBD1; CDR3: CASSRGRQGARDGYTF; DNA: TGTGCCAGCAGCCGGGGTCGACAGGGGGCGCGGGATGGCTACACCTTC
size: -; J: TRBJ2-7; V: TRBV13; D: -; CDR3: CARVPRGEYF; DNA: TGTGCCAGGGTACCCAGGGGGGAGTACTTC
size: -; J: TRBJ2-1; V: TRBV5-6; D: -; CDR3: CASSLALGVREQFF; DNA: TGTGCCAGCAGCTTGGCTCTAGGGGTAAGGGAGCAGTTCTTC
size: few; J: TRBJ1-5; V: TRBV19; D: -; CDR3: CASSPSFGDQPQHF; DNA: TGTGCCAGTAGTCCCTCTTTCGGGGATCAGCCCCAGCATTTT
size: few; J: TRBJ1-1; V: TRBV11-2; D: TRBD1; CDR3: CASSLGGQRAFF; DNA: TGTGCCAGCAGCTTAGGGGGACAGCGGGCTTTCTTT
size: many; J: TRBJ1-6; V: TRBV28; D: -; CDR3: CASLKGWGNSPLHF; DNA: TGTGCCAGCTTGAAGGGGTGGGGTAATTCACCCCTCCACTTT
size: -; J: TRBJ2-5; V: TRBV11-1; D: -; CDR3: CASSRGPGETQYF; DNA: TGTGCCAGCAGTAGAGGACCCGGGGAGACCCAGTACTTC
size: many; J: TRBJ2-7; V: TRBV25-1; D: -; CDR3: CASSGGPSYEQYF; DNA: TGTGCCAGCAGTGGGGGTCCCTCCTACGAGCAGTACTTC
size: many; J: TRBJ1-5; V: TRBV28; D: -; CDR3: CASSAPRGPQHF; DNA: TGTGCCAGCAGTGCCCCTCGAGGTCCCCAGCATTTT
size: few; J: TRBJ2-7; V: TRBV7-2; D: TRBD1; CDR3: CASSLGRQGADEQYF; DNA: TGTGCCAGCAGCTTAGGTCGCCAGGGGGCCGACGAGCAGTACTTC
size: few; J: TRBJ2-7; V: TRBV6-6; D: TRBD2; CDR3: CASSYSSRLAGDEQYF; DNA: TGTGCCAGCAGTTACTCGAGTAGACTAGCGGGAGACGAGCAGTACTTC
size: few; J: TRBJ2-7; V: TRBV7-3; D: TRBD2; CDR3: CASSLTATSASYEQYF; DNA: TGTGCCAGCAGCTTAACGGCCACTAGCGCGTCCTACGAGCAGTACTTC
size: few; J: TRBJ1-5; V: TRBV19; D: -; CDR3: CASSLQFGQPQHF; DNA: TGTGCCAGTAGTCTACAGTTTGGTCAGCCCCAGCATTTT
size: -; J: TRBJ2-3; V: TRBV25-1; D: TRBD2; CDR3: CASSGLAGVADTQYF; DNA: TGTGCCAGCAGTGGACTAGCGGGAGTCGCAGATACGCAGTATTTT
size: few; J: TRBJ2-1; V: TRBV27; D: TRBD2; CDR3: CASSRGLAGAPGGNEQFF; DNA: TGTGCCAGCAGTCGCGGACTAGCGGGAGCCCCCGGGGGGAATGAGCAGTTCTTC
size: few; J: TRBJ2-7; V: TRBV28; D: -; CDR3: CASSPWFLEGLDEQYF; DNA: TGTGCCAGCAGTCCCTGGTTCCTGGAGGGCCTTGACGAGCAGTACTTC
size: many; J: TRBJ1-1; V: TRBV29-1; D: TRBD1; CDR3: CSVDWDRVDTTEAFF; DNA: TGCAGCGTTGATTGGGACAGGGTCGATACGACTGAAGCTTTCTTT
size: few; J: TRBJ2-2; V: TRBV29-1; D: -; CDR3: CSVERQGWTGELFF; DNA: TGCAGCGTTGAACGGCAGGGGTGGACCGGGGAGCTGTTTTTT
size: -; J: TRBJ2-4; V: TRBV6-5; D: -; CDR3: CASIGFADGIQYF; DNA: TGTGCCAGCATAGGGTTTGCGGATGGCATTCAGTACTTC
size: few; J: TRBJ2-1; V: TRBV6-2/TRBV6-3; D: -; CDR3: CASSPISKTYNEQFF; DNA: TGTGCCAGCAGTCCCATATCGAAAACCTACAATGAGCAGTTCTTC
size: few; J: TRBJ2-7; V: TRBV12-3/TRBV12-4; D: TRBD2; CDR3: CASRRTGTSGIPYEQYF; DNA: TGTGCCAGCAGGCGGACCGGGACTAGCGGGATTCCCTACGAGCAGTACTTC
size: -; J: TRBJ2-7; V: TRBV29-1; D: TRBD1; CDR3: CSAAGTGDYEQYF; DNA: TGCAGCGCCGCAGGGACAGGGGACTACGAGCAGTACTTC
size: -; J: TRBJ2-3; V: TRBV7-9; D: -; CDR3: CASRQPTDTQYF; DNA: TGTGCCAGCAGACAGCCCACAGATACGCAGTATTTT
size: -; J: TRBJ2-7; V: TRBV6-5; D: -; CDR3: CASSYSGGTYEQYF; DNA: TGTGCCAGCAGTTACTCAGGGGGAACCTACGAGCAGTACTTC
size: -; J: TRBJ2-2; V: TRBV20-1; D: TRBD2; CDR3: CSGSGSTNTGELFF; DNA: TGCAGTGGCAGCGGGAGTACGAACACCGGGGAGCTGTTTTTT
size: many; J: TRBJ1-3; V: TRBV2; D: -; CDR3: CASSDLGSGNTIYF; DNA: TGTGCCAGCAGTGATTTGGGCTCTGGAAACACCATATATTTT
size: few; J: TRBJ1-1; V: TRBV12-3/TRBV12-4; D: -; CDR3: CASSLARQDEAFF; DNA: TGTGCCAGCAGTTTAGCGAGGCAGGATGAAGCTTTCTTT
size: few; J: TRBJ1-1; V: TRBV12-3/TRBV12-4; D: -; CDR3: CASSLAVASEAFF; DNA: TGTGCCAGCAGTTTAGCGGTGGCCTCCGAAGCTTTCTTT
size: many; J: TRBJ1-4; V: TRBV20-1; D: TRBD1; CDR3: CSANPTGINEKLFF; DNA: TGCAGTGCAAACCCGACAGGGATTAATGAAAAACTGTTTTTT
size: many; J: TRBJ2-6; V: TRBV28; D: -; CDR3: CASRRGPSGANVLTF; DNA: TGTGCCAGCCGGCGAGGACCCTCTGGGGCCAACGTCCTGACTTTC
size: -; J: TRBJ1-1; V: TRBV12-3/TRBV12-4; D: TRBD1; CDR3: CASSFGPGQGNTEAFF; DNA: TGTGCCAGCAGTTTTGGCCCCGGACAGGGGAACACTGAAGCTTTCTTT
size: -; J: TRBJ2-3; V: TRBV19; D: TRBD2; CDR3: CASSSGSRDTQYF; DNA: TGTGCCAGTAGTAGCGGGAGTAGGGATACGCAGTATTTT
size: many; J: TRBJ2-1; V: TRBV7-9; D: TRBD1; CDR3: CASSIRDRTYNEQFF; DNA: TGTGCCAGCAGCATCCGGGACAGGACCTACAATGAGCAGTTCTTC
size: -; J: TRBJ1-5; V: TRBV12-3/TRBV12-4; D: TRBD1; CDR3: CASSLSGQPDQPQHF; DNA: TGTGCCAGCAGTCTCTCGGGACAGCCGGACCAGCCCCAGCATTTT
size: few; J: TRBJ2-7; V: TRBV2; D: TRBD1; CDR3: CASSRDRRSYEQYF; DNA: TGTGCCAGCAGCAGGGACAGGAGATCCTACGAGCAGTACTTC